A selection of T cell receptor beta chains follows, all from one sample in a study of blood T cell repertoires in COVID-19. Generated by immunoSEQ multiplex PCR, the TCRdb table keeps only in-frame clones and is missing some. This table has approximately 200,000 clones, about nine tenths appearing once. Material: peripheral blood. The receptors were sampled from a woman aged 55-70 years with acute or convalescent COVID-19. CDR3s include the opening cysteine and the closing phenylalanine or tryptophan. The D gene is left open where the match is weak. Expanded clones get a size class; other rows say once, few or many, or leave the size out.

J,V,size,D,CDR3,DNA
TRBJ1-1,TRBV5-1,once,-,CASSTGQAGTEAFF,TGCGCCAGCAGCACAGGGCAGGCGGGCACTGAAGCTTTCTTT
TRBJ1-4,TRBV18,-,-,CASSPLPLGVEKLFF,TGTGCCAGCTCACCCTTACCCCTGGGAGTCGAAAAACTGTTTTTT
TRBJ2-5,TRBV11-2,-,TRBD1,CASNVQGALETQYF,TGTGCCAGCAACGTACAGGGGGCCCTAGAGACCCAGTACTTC
TRBJ1-1,TRBV19,-,-,CASSIDPYRVNTEAFF,TGTGCCAGTAGTATAGATCCCTACAGGGTGAACACTGAAGCTTTCTTT
TRBJ2-1,TRBV2,-,-,CAIEVQGSDEQFF,TGTGCCATCGAAGTCCAGGGCTCGGATGAGCAGTTCTTC
TRBJ2-3,TRBV7-2,-,TRBD2,CASSLGGGRRGDTQYF,TGTGCCAGCAGCTTAGGCGGCGGGAGACGAGGAGATACGCAGTATTTT
TRBJ2-1,TRBV9,once,TRBD2,CASSVLLSGSSYNEQFF,TGTGCCAGCAGCGTACTTCTCAGCGGGAGCTCCTACAATGAGCAGTTCTTC
TRBJ1-3,TRBV19,-,TRBD1,CASSITGRQGYTIYF,TGTGCCAGTAGTATAACGGGGAGACAGGGGTACACCATATATTTT
TRBJ2-2,TRBV3-1/TRBV3-2,-,TRBD1,CASSPGTGPTGELFF,TGTGCCAGCAGCCCCGGGACAGGCCCTACCGGGGAGCTGTTTTTT
TRBJ1-2,TRBV5-6,-,-,CASSFSRSPLGYTF,TGTGCCAGCAGCTTCAGCAGGTCTCCTCTCGGCTACACCTTC
TRBJ2-2,TRBV27,-,TRBD1,CASRDRVTGELFF,TGTGCCAGCAGGGACAGGGTCACCGGGGAGCTGTTTTTT
TRBJ2-7,TRBV5-8,-,TRBD1,CASSKTGNEQYF,TGTGCCAGCAGCAAGACAGGGAACGAGCAGTACTTC
TRBJ2-1,TRBV19,-,TRBD2,CASRLAGLAYNEQFF,TGTGCCAGTAGGCTGGCGGGACTAGCCTACAATGAGCAGTTCTTC
TRBJ1-2,TRBV4-3,-,-,CASSQGGGYGYGYTF,TGCGCCAGCAGCCAAGGAGGAGGGTATGGTTATGGCTACACCTTC
TRBJ2-3,TRBV24-1,once,TRBD1,CATKDRVGDTQYF,TGTGCCACCAAGGACAGGGTAGGGGATACGCAGTATTTT
TRBJ1-6,TRBV19,-,TRBD1,CASSIQGTGGRSPLHF,TGTGCCAGTAGTATACAAGGGACAGGGGGCCGATCACCCCTCCACTTT
TRBJ2-3,TRBV4-3,-,-,CASSQEPGYGADTQYF,TGCGCCAGCAGCCAAGAACCGGGGTATGGAGCAGATACGCAGTATTTT
TRBJ2-7,TRBV5-1,-,TRBD1,CASSLLGQGAYEQYF,TGCGCCAGCAGCTTGTTGGGACAGGGTGCCTACGAGCAGTACTTC
TRBJ2-7,TRBV18,-,-,CASSPTGTPGEQYF,TGTGCCAGCTCACCGACAGGAACCCCTGGCGAGCAGTACTTC
TRBJ2-7,TRBV30,-,TRBD1,CAWNQDRAAEQYF,TGTGCCTGGAATCAAGACAGGGCAGCCGAGCAGTACTTC
TRBJ1-1,TRBV9,-,-,CASSVVRDWDTEAFF,TGTGCCAGCAGCGTAGTGAGGGATTGGGACACTGAAGCTTTCTTT
TRBJ1-2,TRBV30,-,-,CAWSVGQRISYGYTF,TGTGCCTGGAGTGTAGGTCAGCGAATCTCCTATGGCTACACCTTC
TRBJ2-5,TRBV4-2,-,TRBD2,CASSQDGTSGGETQYF,TGTGCCAGCAGCCAAGATGGCACTAGCGGGGGAGAGACCCAGTACTTC
TRBJ1-3,TRBV6-6,-,-,CASSYGASGNTIYF,TGTGCCAGCAGTTACGGGGCCTCTGGAAACACCATATATTTT
TRBJ1-5,TRBV12-3/TRBV12-4,-,-,CASSFSPREPQHF,TGTGCCAGCAGTTTCTCCCCTCGGGAGCCCCAGCATTTT
TRBJ1-1,TRBV5-1,-,-,CASRPTSRGATEAFF,TGCGCCAGCAGGCCGACCTCTCGGGGGGCAACTGAAGCTTTCTTT
TRBJ2-1,TRBV19,-,-,CASSTNIVPPNEQFF,TGTGCCAGTAGTACAAACATTGTTCCCCCCAATGAGCAGTTCTTC
TRBJ2-3,TRBV13,-,TRBD2,CASSTGLAGADTQYF,TGTGCCAGCAGCACGGGACTAGCGGGAGCAGATACGCAGTATTTT
TRBJ2-4,TRBV14,-,-,CASSQDRIESATWNQYF,TGTGCCAGCAGCCAAGATCGGATCGAATCGGCGACATGGAATCAGTACTTC
TRBJ2-7,TRBV18,-,-,CASSPDSYEQYF,TGTGCCAGCTCACCAGACAGTTACGAGCAGTACTTC
TRBJ2-1,TRBV24-1,-,-,CATSDPTASSYNEQFF,TGTGCCACCAGTGATCCGACAGCAAGCTCCTACAATGAGCAGTTCTTC
TRBJ1-2,TRBV5-6,-,-,CASSSSGARYGYTF,TGTGCCAGCAGCTCGTCAGGGGCCCGCTATGGCTACACCTTC
TRBJ2-2,TRBV19,-,TRBD2,CASSPLRGGDGELFF,TGTGCCAGTAGTCCCTTGCGGGGGGGCGACGGGGAGCTGTTTTTT
TRBJ2-3,TRBV30,-,TRBD2,CAWSATTSRTDTQYF,TGTGCCTGGAGTGCGACGACTAGCAGGACAGATACGCAGTATTTT
TRBJ2-7,TRBV7-6,-,-,CASSYRQSSVEQYF,TGTGCCAGCAGCTATCGACAGTCCAGTGTCGAGCAGTACTTC
TRBJ1-6,TRBV9,-,-,CASSEGSGGLYSPLHF,TGTGCCAGCAGCGAGGGCAGTGGGGGGTTATATTCACCCCTCCACTTT
TRBJ1-4,TRBV12-5,-,TRBD1,CASGLTGGQNEKLFF,TGTGCTAGTGGTCTTACAGGGGGCCAAAATGAAAAACTGTTTTTT